The subject of this entry is one TCR beta chain. The data stem from a study of blood T cell repertoires in COVID-19. Across the study: Acute and convalescent COVID-19 samples came from the United States, Italy and Spain.

The V and J ends lost 0 bases and 0 bases respectively, with 11 bases between them. The germline V gene has CDR1 SGHRS and CDR2 YFSETQ. The CDR3 consists of 16 residues. Per the original data handling: For nucleated cells, counts were estimated from reference gene primer amplification. Profiled with immunoSEQ multiplex PCR; TCRdb holds only in-frame clones, not every one. The V and J calls and clone size were taken over from that table, and D and trimming were inferred from the DNA. This sample has 250,000 or so clones, with over 75% found just once. Sequenced material: peripheral blood. This TCR derives from a woman in her 30s with acute or convalescent COVID-19. The chain employs TRBV5-1 and TRBJ2-3; possibly TRBD1 for D (6 bases). This CDR3 is CASSLVPGVSTDTQYF. In DNA, the CDR3 is TGCGCCAGCAGCTTGGTGCCAGGGGTTAGCACAGATACGCAGTATTTT.